This T cell receptor (beta chain) appears in the sequencing data of a study of T-cell memory formation after mild COVID-19. General study results and limits: That cross-reactive memory joined was suggested by some responding clones appearing in pre-infection memory.

Each CDR3 protein is one row after TCRdb ran MiXCR on the 5' RACE reads. The sample yields about 240,000 distinct CDR3 sequences, over 8.5% seen once. Looked up from germline, CDR1 is DFQATT and CDR2 is SNEGSKA (reference sequence). V lost 5 bases and J lost 6; bases outside the gene matches: 8. The CDR3 sequence is 13 residues long. This clonotype was seen a few times. Its specificity is unknown. The chain has TRBV20-1 and TRBJ2-7, with 9 nucleotides matching TRBD2. The sequencing input was PBMCs or a T cell subset sorted from them (not recorded which). The receptor comes from a man aged 18 to 30 who had mild COVID-19 (a few samples of this study predate the infection). Cell type and time point are not known. The CDR3 region has the DNA TGCAGTGCTGGTCGCGGGGGGGCAGGCGAGCAGTACTTC. Protein sequence: CSAGRGGAGEQYF.